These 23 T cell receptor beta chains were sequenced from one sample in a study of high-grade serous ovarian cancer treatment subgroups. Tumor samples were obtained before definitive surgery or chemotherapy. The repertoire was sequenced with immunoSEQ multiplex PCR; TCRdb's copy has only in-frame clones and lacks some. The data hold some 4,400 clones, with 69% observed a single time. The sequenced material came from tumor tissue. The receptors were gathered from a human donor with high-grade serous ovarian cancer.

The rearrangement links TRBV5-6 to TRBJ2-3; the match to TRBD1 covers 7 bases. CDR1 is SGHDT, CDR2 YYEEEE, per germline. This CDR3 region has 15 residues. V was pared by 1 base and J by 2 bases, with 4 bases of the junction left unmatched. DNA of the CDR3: TGTGCCAGCAGCTTGAGGGGGCCCGACACAGATACGCAGTATTTT. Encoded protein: CASSLRGPDTDTQYF.

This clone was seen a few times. CDR3 in amino acids: CATKDVGNTEAFF. CDR3 nucleotide sequence: TGCGCCACCAAGGACGTGGGGAACACTGAAGCTTTCTTT. The J gene is TRBJ1-1, the V gene TRBV10-2, with unresolved D. Trimming took 10 bases from V and 1 from J, leaving 13 bases between them. Germline loops: CDR1 WSHSY, CDR2 SAAADI. The CDR3 has 13 amino acids.

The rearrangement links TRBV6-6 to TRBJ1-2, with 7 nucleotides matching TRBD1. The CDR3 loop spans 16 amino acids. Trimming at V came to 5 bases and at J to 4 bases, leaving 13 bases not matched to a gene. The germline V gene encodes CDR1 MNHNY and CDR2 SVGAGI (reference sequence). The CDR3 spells CASSTSGTARGYGYTF. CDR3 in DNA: TGTGCCAGCAGTACATCCGGGACAGCTCGCGGCTATGGCTACACCTTC.

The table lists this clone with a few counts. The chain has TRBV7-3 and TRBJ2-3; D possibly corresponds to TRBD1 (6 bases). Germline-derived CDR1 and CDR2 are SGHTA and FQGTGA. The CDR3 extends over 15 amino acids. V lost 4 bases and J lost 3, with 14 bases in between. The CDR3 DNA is TGTGCCAGCAGCTCCGGACAGACAACTACAGATACGCAGTATTTT. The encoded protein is CASSSGQTTTDTQYF. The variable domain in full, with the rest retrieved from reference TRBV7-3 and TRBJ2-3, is GAGVSQTPSNKVTEKGKYVELRCDPISGHTALYWYRQSLGQGPEFLIYFQGTGAADDSGLPNDRFFAVRPEGSVSTLKIQRTERGDSAVYLCASSSGQTTTDTQYFGPGTRLTVL.

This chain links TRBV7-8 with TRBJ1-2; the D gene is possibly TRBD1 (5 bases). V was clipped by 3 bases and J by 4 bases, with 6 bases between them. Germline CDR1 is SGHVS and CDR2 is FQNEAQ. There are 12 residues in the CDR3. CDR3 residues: CASSFDSYGYTF. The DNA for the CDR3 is TGTGCCAGCAGCTTCGACAGCTATGGCTACACCTTC.

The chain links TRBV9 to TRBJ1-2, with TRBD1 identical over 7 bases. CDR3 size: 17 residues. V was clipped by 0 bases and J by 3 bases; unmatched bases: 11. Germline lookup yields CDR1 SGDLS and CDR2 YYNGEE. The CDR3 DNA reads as TGTGCCAGCAGCGTAGATCCGGGCAGGGGGTCGGACTATGGCTACACCTTC. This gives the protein CASSVDPGRGSDYGYTF.

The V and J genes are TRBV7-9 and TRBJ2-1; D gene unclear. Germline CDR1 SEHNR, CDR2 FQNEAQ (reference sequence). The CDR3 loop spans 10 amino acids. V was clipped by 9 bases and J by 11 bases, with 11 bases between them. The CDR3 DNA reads TGTGCCAGTCATGTGGCTAAGCAGTTCTTC. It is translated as CASHVAKQFF.

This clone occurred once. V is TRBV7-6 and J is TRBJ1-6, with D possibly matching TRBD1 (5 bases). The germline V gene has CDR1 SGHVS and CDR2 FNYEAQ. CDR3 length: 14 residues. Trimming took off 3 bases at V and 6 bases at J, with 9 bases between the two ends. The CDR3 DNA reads TGTGCCAGCAGCTTCGGGCAGGGTAATTCACCCCTCCACTTT. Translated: CASSFGQGNSPLHF. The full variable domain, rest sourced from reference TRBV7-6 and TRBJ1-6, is GAGVSQSPRYKVTKRGQDVALRCDPISGHVSLYWYRQALGQGPEFLTYFNYEAQQDKSGLPNDRFSAERPEGSISTLTIQRTEQRDSAMYRCASSFGQGNSPLHFGNGTRLTVT.

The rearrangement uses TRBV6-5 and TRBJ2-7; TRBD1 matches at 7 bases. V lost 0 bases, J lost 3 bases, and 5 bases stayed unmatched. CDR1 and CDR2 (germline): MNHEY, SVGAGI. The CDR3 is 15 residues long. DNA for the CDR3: TGTGCCAGCAGTTACTCGAGACAGGGTGTCTACGAGCAGTACTTC. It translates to CASSYSRQGVYEQYF.

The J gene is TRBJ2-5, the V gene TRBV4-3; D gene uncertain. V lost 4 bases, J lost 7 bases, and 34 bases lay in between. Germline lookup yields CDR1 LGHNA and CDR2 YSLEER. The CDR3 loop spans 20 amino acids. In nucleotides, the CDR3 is TGCGCCAGCAGCCCTTCTGCCTTTGTTAAGTCTTTTTCCCCAAGATGGACCCAGTACTTC. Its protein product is CASSPSAFVKSFSPRWTQYF.

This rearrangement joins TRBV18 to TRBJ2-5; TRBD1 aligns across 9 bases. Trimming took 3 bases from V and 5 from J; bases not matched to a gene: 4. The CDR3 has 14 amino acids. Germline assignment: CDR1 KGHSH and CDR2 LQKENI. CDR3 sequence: CASSPPGQGETQYF. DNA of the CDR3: TGTGCCAGCTCACCTCCGGGACAGGGCGAGACCCAGTACTTC. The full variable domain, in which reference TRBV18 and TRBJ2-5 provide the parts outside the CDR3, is NAGVMQNPRHLVRRRGQEARLRCSPMKGHSHVYWYRQLPEEGLKFMVYLQKENIIDESGMPKERFSAEFPKEGPSILRIQQVVRGDSAAYFCASSPPGQGETQYFGPGTRLLVL.

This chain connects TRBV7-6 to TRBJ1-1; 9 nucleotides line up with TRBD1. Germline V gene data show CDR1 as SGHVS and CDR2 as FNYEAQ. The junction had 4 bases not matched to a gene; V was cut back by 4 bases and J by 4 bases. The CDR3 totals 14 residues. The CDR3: CASSSQGAGTEAFF. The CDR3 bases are TGTGCCAGCAGCTCACAGGGGGCTGGCACTGAAGCTTTCTTT.

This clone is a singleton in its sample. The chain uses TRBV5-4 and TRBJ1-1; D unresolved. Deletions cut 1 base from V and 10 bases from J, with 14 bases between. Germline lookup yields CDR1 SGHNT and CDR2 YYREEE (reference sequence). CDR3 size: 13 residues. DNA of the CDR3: TGTGCCAGCAGCTTGATAGGGAATTATTTAGCTTTCTTT. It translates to CASSLIGNYLAFF.

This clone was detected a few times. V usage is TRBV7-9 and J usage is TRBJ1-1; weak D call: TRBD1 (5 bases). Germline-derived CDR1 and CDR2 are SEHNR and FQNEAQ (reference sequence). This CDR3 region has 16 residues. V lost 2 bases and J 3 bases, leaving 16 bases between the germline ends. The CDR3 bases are TGTGCCAGCAGCTTAACACTAGAGGGGCGGCACACTGAAGCTTTCTTT. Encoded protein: CASSLTLEGRHTEAFF.

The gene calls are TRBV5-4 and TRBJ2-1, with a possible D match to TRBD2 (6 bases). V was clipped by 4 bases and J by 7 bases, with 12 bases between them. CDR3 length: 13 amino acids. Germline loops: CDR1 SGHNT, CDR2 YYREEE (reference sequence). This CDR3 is CASSVLASNEQFF. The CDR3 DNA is TGTGCCAGCAGCGTCCTAGCGAGTAATGAGCAGTTCTTC.

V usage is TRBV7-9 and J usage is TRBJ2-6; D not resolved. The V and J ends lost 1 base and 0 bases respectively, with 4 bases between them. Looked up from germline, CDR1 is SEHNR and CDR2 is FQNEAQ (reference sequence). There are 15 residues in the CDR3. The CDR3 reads CASSLGLSGANVLTF. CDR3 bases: TGTGCCAGCAGCTTAGGCCTCTCTGGGGCCAACGTCCTGACTTTC.

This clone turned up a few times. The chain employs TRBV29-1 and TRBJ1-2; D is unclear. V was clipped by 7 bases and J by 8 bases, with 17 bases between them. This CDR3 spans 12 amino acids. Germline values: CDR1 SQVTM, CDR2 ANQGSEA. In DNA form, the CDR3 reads TGCAGCGCCACGGGTGATTTCGGCGGCTACACCTTC. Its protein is CSATGDFGGYTF.

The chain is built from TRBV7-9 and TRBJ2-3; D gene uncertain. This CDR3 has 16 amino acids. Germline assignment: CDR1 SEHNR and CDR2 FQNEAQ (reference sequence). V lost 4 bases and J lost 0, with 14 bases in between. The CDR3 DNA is TGTGCCAGCAGCTCCGGCCGAGCGACTAGCACAGATACGCAGTATTTT. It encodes CASSSGRATSTDTQYF.

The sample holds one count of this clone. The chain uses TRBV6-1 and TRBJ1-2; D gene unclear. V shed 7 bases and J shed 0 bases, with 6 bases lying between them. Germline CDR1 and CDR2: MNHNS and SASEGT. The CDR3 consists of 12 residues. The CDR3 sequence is CASNNPNYGYTF. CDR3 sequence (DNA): TGTGCCAGCAACAACCCTAACTATGGCTACACCTTC.

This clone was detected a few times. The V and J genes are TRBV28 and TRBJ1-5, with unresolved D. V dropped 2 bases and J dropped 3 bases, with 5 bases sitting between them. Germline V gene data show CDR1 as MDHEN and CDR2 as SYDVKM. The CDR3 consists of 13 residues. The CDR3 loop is CASSLPNNQPQHF. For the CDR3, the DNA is TGTGCCAGCAGTTTACCAAACAATCAGCCCCAGCATTTT.

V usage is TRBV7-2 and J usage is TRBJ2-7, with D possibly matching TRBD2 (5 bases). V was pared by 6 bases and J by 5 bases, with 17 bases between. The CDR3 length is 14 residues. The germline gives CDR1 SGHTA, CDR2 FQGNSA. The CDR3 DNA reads TGTGCCAGCAGAGGCGGGTCCCATTCGGACGAGCAGTACTTC. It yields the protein CASRGGSHSDEQYF.

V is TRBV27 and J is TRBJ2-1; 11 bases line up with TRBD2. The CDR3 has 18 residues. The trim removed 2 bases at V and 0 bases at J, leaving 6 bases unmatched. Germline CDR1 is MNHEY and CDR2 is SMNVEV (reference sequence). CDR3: CASSLTGTSGISYNEQFF. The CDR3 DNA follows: TGTGCCAGCAGTTTAACCGGGACTAGCGGAATCTCCTACAATGAGCAGTTCTTC.

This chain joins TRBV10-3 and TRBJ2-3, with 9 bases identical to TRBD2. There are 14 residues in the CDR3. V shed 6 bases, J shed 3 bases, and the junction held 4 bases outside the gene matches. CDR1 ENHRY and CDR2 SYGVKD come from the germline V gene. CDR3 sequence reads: CAIRIAGETDTQYF. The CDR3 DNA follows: TGTGCCATCAGGATAGCGGGGGAGACAGATACGCAGTATTTT.